This record looks at one TCR beta chain sequence and its context. There are a few counts of this clone. What antigen it recognizes has not been identified. Base qualities are not at hand, and no much larger clone is one base apart. The data derive from a study of OX40 agonist ivuxolimab in advanced cancers. At the level of the whole study: Ivuxolimab was an agonistic, fully human IgG2 monoclonal antibody directed against OX40 (CD134), a costimulatory receptor. Patients were allowed to have had prior anti-PD-1, anti-PD-L1 or anti-CTLA-4 therapy, and 40% to 45% of the dose-escalation patients had been treated with checkpoint inhibitors. Partial responses were achieved by three dose-escalation patients, of whom one had hepatocellular carcinoma and two had cutaneous melanoma. The point of sequencing TCRbeta in the periphery was to test whether ivuxolimab changed TCR sequence diversity and drove clonal T-cell expansion. Intravenous ivuxolimab was administered to patients every 2 weeks at six dose levels: 0.01, 0.1, 0.3, 1.5, 3 and 10 mg/kg. The monotherapy dose-escalation portion (N of about 50 patients) of the phase I ivuxolimab trial is reported in the paper. Of the approximately 50 dose-escalation patients, hepatocellular carcinoma was present in about 20, melanoma in about 15, renal cell carcinoma in 9 and head and neck cancer in 9. The dose-escalation cohort was roughly 83% male with a mean age of approximately 60 years, ranging from roughly 23 to 90.

General conclusions and limits of the study: At doses from 0.1 to 3.0 mg/kg, clonal expansion was seen in both CD4+ and CD8+ blood T cells between baseline and week 6. Low levels of normalized T-cell clonal expansion were also seen in some nonresponding patients. Antigen specificity was not determined for the clonally expanded peripheral T cells. Partial responders in the 0.1-3.0 mg/kg groups had among the lowest normalized peripheral clonal expansion, especially among CD8+ T cells. After ivuxolimab, expanded clones were on average more numerous among CD8+ T cells than among CD4+ T cells.

For CDR1 and CDR2, the germline V gene (reference sequence) lists GTSNPN and SVGIG. Inclusive of the bounding cysteine and phenylalanine, the CDR3 is 14 residues long. CDR3 DNA is the only sequence kept; it has 42 bases, read in frame from the first base. V loses 1 base, J loses 3 bases, and the germline ends lie 12 bases apart. Genomic DNA was extracted from sorted cells for sequencing of the TCRbeta CDR3 region. TCRbeta CDR3 regions were sequenced using the immunoSEQ Assay. Here the immuneACCESS table is served through TCRdb, limited to in-frame sequences with V and J called. Missing clones are a known gap in these copies; in checked studies unresolved V genes cover under half, and the rest lacks a known reason. Counted in this sample were under 150,000 clones; over 75% of them appeared once. The ten largest clones take up 0.85% to 1.4% of the sample. The trial excluded patients who had a history of autoimmune disease or were on systemic immunosuppression. Peripheral blood for TCR sequencing was collected from all dose cohorts at baseline, on cycle 4 day 1, and on cycle 7 day 1. Samples came from an open-label, multicenter, first-in-human phase I dose-escalation trial of ivuxolimab. Adults with locally advanced or metastatic melanoma, renal cell, hepatocellular, or head and neck squamous cell carcinoma were enrolled in the trial. CD4+ and CD8+ T cells were sorted separately from peripheral blood before TCR sequencing.

The clonotype was recovered from an adult with an advanced solid tumor such as melanoma, head and neck, liver or kidney cancer. The chain was built from TRBV30 and TRBJ1-1, with TRBD1 tentatively as D gene (5 bases match). The sample was CD4+ or CD8+ T cells sorted from blood, taken in a trial of the OX40 agonist ivuxolimab. The CDR3 in this case is CAWSGNRKYTEAFF. The sequenced DNA is TGTGCCTGGAGTGGAAACAGGAAGTACACTGAAGCTTTCTTT.